Described below is a single T cell receptor beta chain sequence and its context. This table comes from immunoSEQ multiplex PCR, and its TCRdb copy is limited to in-frame clones, with some not included. The sample has some 50,000 clones; approximately 90% are singletons. This sample stems from a study of OX40 agonist ivuxolimab in advanced cancers. On the study more broadly: Cohort: 80% to 85% men, mean age approximately 60, aged roughly 23 to 90.

Germline assignment: CDR1 MNHNS and CDR2 SASEGT. Trimming removed 2 bases from V and 0 bases from J, with 11 bases in between. The CDR3 runs to 16 residues. The TCR was taken from an adult with an advanced solid tumor such as melanoma, head and neck, liver or kidney cancer. The J gene is TRBJ1-5, the V gene TRBV6-1; perhaps TRBD1 as D (5 bases). Material: CD4+ or CD8+ T cells sorted from blood, obtained in a trial of the OX40 agonist ivuxolimab. The CDR3 protein is CASSESMTVSNQPQHF. The CDR3 DNA reads as TGTGCCAGCAGTGAATCCATGACAGTTAGCAATCAGCCCCAGCATTTT.